The clone carrying this T cell receptor (beta chain) was counted a few times. In germline, CDR1 is MNHEY, CDR2 SVGEGT. CDR3 length: 15 amino acids. V was pared by 6 bases and J by 0 bases, with 5 bases of the junction left unmatched. The data stem from a study of T-cell memory formation after mild COVID-19. Study overall: Largely donor-specific TCR clusters were found.

5'RACE with constant-segment primers yielded barcoded, UMI-tagged TCR alpha and TCR beta cDNA libraries. TCRdb re-called the 5' RACE reads with MiXCR, one entry per CDR3 protein. The table shows hundreds of thousands of distinct CDR3 sequences, with around a fifth occurring only once. The source of this sequence is a man in his late teens or twenties who had mild COVID-19 (a few samples of this study predate the infection). Cell type and time point are not known. This chain joins TRBV6-2 or TRBV6-3 and TRBJ2-1; TRBD2 matches at 7 bases. Input material: PBMCs or a T cell subset sorted from them (not recorded which). Here the CDR3 DNA reads TGTGCCAGCAGCCAACTAGCGAACTCCTACAATGAGCAGTTCTTC. Translation gives CASSQLANSYNEQFF.